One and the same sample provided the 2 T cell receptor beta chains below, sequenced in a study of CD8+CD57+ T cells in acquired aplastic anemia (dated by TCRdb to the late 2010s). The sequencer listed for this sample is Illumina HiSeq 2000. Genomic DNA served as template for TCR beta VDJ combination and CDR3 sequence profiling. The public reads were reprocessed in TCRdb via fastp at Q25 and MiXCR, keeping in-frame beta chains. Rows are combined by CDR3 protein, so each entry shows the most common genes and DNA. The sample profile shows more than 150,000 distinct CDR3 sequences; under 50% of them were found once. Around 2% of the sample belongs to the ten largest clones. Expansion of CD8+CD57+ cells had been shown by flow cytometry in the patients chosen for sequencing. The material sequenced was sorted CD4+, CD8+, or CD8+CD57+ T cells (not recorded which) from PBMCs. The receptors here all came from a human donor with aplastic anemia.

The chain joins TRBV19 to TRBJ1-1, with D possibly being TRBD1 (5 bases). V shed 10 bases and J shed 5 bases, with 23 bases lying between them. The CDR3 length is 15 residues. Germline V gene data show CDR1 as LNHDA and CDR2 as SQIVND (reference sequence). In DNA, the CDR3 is TGTGCCACCGCTCAACCCGGGACGCCAGGTACTGAAGCTTTCTTT. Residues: CATAQPGTPGTEAFF.

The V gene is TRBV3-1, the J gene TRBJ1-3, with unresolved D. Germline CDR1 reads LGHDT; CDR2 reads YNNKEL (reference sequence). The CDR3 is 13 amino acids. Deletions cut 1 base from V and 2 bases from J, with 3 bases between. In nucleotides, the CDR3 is TGTGCCAGCAGCCAAGTTACTGGAAACACCATATATTTT. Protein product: CASSQVTGNTIYF.